These 18 T cell receptor beta chains share one sample of origin, sequenced in a study of CD8+ T cells in alopecia areata (dated by TCRdb to 2016 to 2019). The time point label of this sample denotes: baseline before oral tofacitinib. The library relied on the immunoSEQ multiplex PCR assay. RNA was extracted from all samples and reverse transcribed into cDNA, which served as template for TCR sequencing. TCRdb's version of the immuneACCESS table is confined to in-frame rearrangements and falls short of the full clone set. An unresolved V gene accounts for under half of the shortfall where checked; the remainder is of unknown origin. For this sample there are 150,000 to 200,000 clones; more than 60% appear just once. Roughly 1.7% of the sample is taken by the ten largest. The sample consisted of CD4+ T cells sorted from blood, taken at week 0. These receptors all come from a human donor with alopecia areata.

The V call is TRBV29-1, the J call TRBJ2-3; the D gene is possibly TRBD1 (5 bases). The CDR3 totals 16 residues. Germline CDR1 SQVTM, CDR2 ANQGSEA. Trimming pared 0 bases from V and 3 bases from J, leaving 16 bases between. CDR3 in amino acids: CSVEEGFRQMTDTQYF. The DNA for the CDR3 is TGCAGCGTTGAAGAGGGGTTCCGACAGATGACAGATACGCAGTATTTT.

The chain uses TRBV30 and TRBJ2-6, with D possibly being TRBD2 (5 bases). Trimming took off 7 bases at V and 3 bases at J, with 13 bases between the two ends. The length of the CDR3 is 14 residues. Germline assignment: CDR1 GTSNPN and CDR2 SVGIG (reference sequence). CDR3 residues: CALKRLGGANVLTF. The CDR3 bases are TGTGCCTTGAAGCGGCTCGGTGGGGCCAACGTCCTGACTTTC.

The rearrangement links TRBV10-3 to TRBJ2-3; TRBD1 might be the D (5 bases). Between the trimmed V and J ends, which lost 5 bases and 2 bases, there was a span of 8 bases. This CDR3 is 13 amino acids long. CDR1 and CDR2 from the germline V gene are ENHRY and SYGVKD. The CDR3, as DNA: TGTGCCATCAGTAGACAGTACACAGATACGCAGTATTTT. It specifies CAISRQYTDTQYF.

The chain joins TRBV9 to TRBJ2-3, with a weak D call TRBD2 (5 bases). Germline V lookup: CDR1 SGDLS, CDR2 YYNGEE. Between the trimmed V and J ends, which lost 3 bases and 6 bases, there was a span of 11 bases. CDR3 length: 13 amino acids. In DNA form, the CDR3 reads TGTGCCAGCAGCGGACAAGAGCGGGATACGCAGTATTTT. This gives the protein CASSGQERDTQYF.

The gene calls are TRBV4-3 and TRBJ1-2, with D possibly matching TRBD1 (6 bases). V shed 1 base and J shed 8 bases, with 11 bases lying between them. Per germline, CDR1 LGHNA and CDR2 YSLEER. CDR3 length equals 13 residues. CDR3 protein: CASSQGSQGGYTF. The CDR3 DNA follows: TGCGCCAGCAGCCAAGGATCACAGGGAGGCTACACCTTC.

This chain connects TRBV7-3 to TRBJ1-6; possible D gene TRBD1, 5 bases. With 2 bases removed from V and 10 bases from J, the gap between germline ends came to 9 bases. CDR3 length: 13 amino acids. From germline, CDR1 is SGHTA and CDR2 FQGTGA. Here the CDR3 reads CASSLSGDSPLHF. Written as DNA, the CDR3 is TGTGCCAGCAGCTTATCGGGGGACTCACCCCTCCACTTT.

The CDR3 DNA is TGTGCCATCAGTGAGGACGGATACTATGGCTACACCTTC. It encodes CAISEDGYYGYTF. This sequence joins TRBV10-3 and TRBJ1-2; no clear D. This CDR3 contains 13 residues. Germline CDR1 ENHRY, CDR2 SYGVKD. Trimming pared 2 bases from V and 3 bases from J, leaving 7 bases between.

The V and J genes are TRBV7-2 and TRBJ2-5; D remains unclear. Germline V gene data show CDR1 as SGHTA and CDR2 as FQGNSA. CDR3 length equals 13 residues. V dropped 3 bases and J dropped 0 bases, with 5 bases sitting between them. CDR3 DNA: TGTGCCAGCAGCTTGGGGAACCAAGAGACCCAGTACTTC. Its protein is CASSLGNQETQYF.

The chain links TRBV7-2 to TRBJ2-2; D remains unclear. The CDR3 spans 15 residues. From germline, CDR1 is SGHTA and CDR2 FQGNSA. V dropped 1 base and J dropped 4 bases, with 10 bases sitting between them. As DNA, the CDR3 is TGTGCCAGCAGCTTAGTTCCTCTAAGCACCGGGGAGCTGTTTTTT. Amino acids: CASSLVPLSTGELFF.

The J gene is TRBJ2-1, the V gene TRBV9; D is unresolved. Trimming pared 0 bases from V and 10 bases from J, leaving 11 bases between. The CDR3 has 13 amino acids. Germline CDR1 reads SGDLS; CDR2 reads YYNGEE. The CDR3 region is CASSVGVQAEQFF. The CDR3, as DNA: TGTGCCAGCAGCGTAGGGGTCCAGGCGGAGCAGTTCTTC.

The chain has TRBV11-2 and TRBJ1-6; D is possibly TRBD1 (6 bases). Trimming removed 6 bases at V and 10 bases at J, with 16 bases between. The CDR3 has 14 residues. Germline assignment: CDR1 SGHAT and CDR2 FQNNGV. For the CDR3, the DNA is TGTGCCAGCAGGGCAGGGGTGTCTTGGTCACCCCTCCACTTT. Translation gives CASRAGVSWSPLHF. The variable domain in full, completed from reference TRBV11-2 and TRBJ1-6, reads EAGVAQSPRYKIIEKRQSVAFWCNPISGHATLYWYQQILGQGPKLLIQFQNNGVVDDSQLPKDRFSAERLKGVDSTLKIQPAKLEDSAVYLCASRAGVSWSPLHFGNGTRLTVT.

The gene calls are TRBV10-3 and TRBJ1-1; D perhaps matches TRBD1 (6 bases). Trimming removed 2 bases at V and 5 bases at J, with 9 bases between. Germline CDR1 and CDR2: ENHRY and SYGVKD. The CDR3 consists of 13 residues. The CDR3 sequence: CAISEKQGTEAFF. As DNA, the CDR3 is TGTGCCATCAGTGAGAAACAGGGAACTGAAGCTTTCTTT.

This sequence joins TRBV7-8 and TRBJ2-5, with D perhaps TRBD2 (5 bases). CDR3 length: 16 amino acids. Germline values: CDR1 SGHVS, CDR2 FQNEAQ. V lost 5 bases and J 1 base, leaving 17 bases between the germline ends. The CDR3 sequence: CASSLNTGGSQETQYF. The CDR3 DNA reads TGTGCCAGCAGCCTAAACACTGGAGGCTCCCAAGAGACCCAGTACTTC.

This chain connects TRBV9 to TRBJ2-7, with D uncertain. CDR1 SGDLS and CDR2 YYNGEE come from the germline V gene. V lost 0 bases and J 3 bases, leaving 4 bases between the germline ends. The CDR3 is 12 residues long. The CDR3 nucleotides read TGTGCCAGCAGCGTAGATGGCTACGAGCAGTACTTC. Its translation: CASSVDGYEQYF.

This clone has only a few counts. The genes are TRBV5-1 and TRBJ2-3, with 7 bases lining up with TRBD1. Trimming removed 7 bases from V and 2 bases from J; junction bases left unmatched: 7. CDR1 SGHRS and CDR2 YFSETQ come from the germline V gene. The CDR3 runs 14 residues. The CDR3 reads CASRGQINTDTQYF. The CDR3 coding sequence is TGCGCCAGCCGGGGACAGATAAACACAGATACGCAGTATTTT.

This chain connects TRBV28 to TRBJ1-6; D is possibly TRBD1 (5 bases). Germline loops: CDR1 MDHEN, CDR2 SYDVKM. Trimming pared 7 bases from V and 10 bases from J, leaving 17 bases between. The CDR3 has 14 amino acids. The CDR3 DNA reads TGTGCCAGCACTAAGCCACTTGGGGGGTCACCCCTCCACTTT. Its protein is CASTKPLGGSPLHF.

The rearrangement links TRBV6-6 to TRBJ1-2; D unclear. The CDR3 covers 16 residues. Trimming left V 2 bases short and J 0 bases short, with 13 bases between. In germline, CDR1 is MNHNY, CDR2 SVGAGI (reference sequence). CDR3 DNA: TGTGCCAGCAGTTACGGCGGGGAGGGAACTAACTATGGCTACACCTTC. Translation gives CASSYGGEGTNYGYTF.

This clone was picked up a small number of times. This CDR3 is CAISVAEFNEQFF. The DNA for the CDR3 is TGTGCCATCAGTGTAGCGGAGTTCAATGAGCAGTTCTTC. The rearrangement joins TRBV10-3 to TRBJ2-1; tentative D call: TRBD2 (6 bases). Germline loops: CDR1 ENHRY, CDR2 SYGVKD. The length of the CDR3 is 13 residues. Trimming shortened V by 4 bases and J by 6 bases, and 10 bases separated the two germline ends.